These T cell receptor beta chains were read from a single sample in a study of response to subunit inactivated influenza vaccine. TCRdb passed the RT-PCR reads through MiXCR, listing each CDR3 protein once. The table lists hundreds of thousands of distinct CDR3 sequences, approximately 15% of them singletons. This material consisted of PBMCs from blood, taken 11 to 12 days after vaccination. Every receptor here comes from a man aged 45-65 years who received an inactivated influenza vaccine. CDR3s include the opening cysteine and the closing phenylalanine or tryptophan. The D gene is left open where the match is weak. The size field is filled for only some rows; it gives once, few, many or a size class.

d_call,v_call,j_call,clone_size,cdr3_aa,cdr3_nt
TRBD2,TRBV20-1,TRBJ2-1,NA,CSARDMRGRAVEQFF,TGCAGTGCTAGAGATATGCGCGGGAGGGCGGTTGAGCAGTTCTTC
TRBD2,TRBV20-1,TRBJ2-1,few,CSARDAGLAVGNEQFF,TGCAGTGCTAGAGATGCGGGACTAGCGGTAGGTAATGAGCAGTTCTTC
NA,TRBV29-1,TRBJ2-1,NA,CSVEGQVNEQFF,TGCAGCGTTGAAGGTCAGGTCAATGAGCAGTTCTTC
NA,TRBV3-1,TRBJ1-6,many,CASSRGRGNSPLHF,TGTGCCAGCAGCCGCGGGAGGGGTAATTCACCCCTCCACTTT
NA,TRBV7-2,TRBJ2-3,NA,CASRNQGGQTQYF,TGTGCCAGCAGGAACCAGGGGGGGCAAACGCAGTATTTT
NA,TRBV20-1,TRBJ1-1,many,CSARDSDRALAANTEAFF,TGCAGTGCTAGAGATAGCGACCGGGCCCTCGCAGCGAACACTGAAGCTTTCTTT
NA,TRBV20-1,TRBJ2-1,few,CSALISLYNEQFF,TGCAGTGCTTTAATATCGCTTTACAATGAGCAGTTCTTC
TRBD1,TRBV5-1,TRBJ2-1,NA,CASSLQGPSYNEQFF,TGCGCCAGCAGCTTACAGGGGCCCTCCTACAATGAGCAGTTCTTC
NA,TRBV7-8,TRBJ2-1,many,CASSVRTGTNEQFF,TGTGCCAGCAGCGTCCGTACCGGAACCAATGAGCAGTTCTTC
TRBD1,TRBV7-9,TRBJ1-2,NA,CASSLVGQRAYYGYTF,TGTGCCAGCAGCTTAGTGGGACAGAGAGCTTACTATGGCTACACCTTC
NA,TRBV6-2/TRBV6-3,TRBJ2-4,NA,CASTDQGGNIQYF,TGTGCCAGCACCGACCAGGGGGGAAACATTCAGTACTTC
NA,TRBV9,TRBJ2-5,many,CASSRDVQETQYF,TGTGCCAGCAGCAGGGACGTACAAGAGACCCAGTACTTC
TRBD1,TRBV5-5,TRBJ2-1,NA,CASSFPGTGGYEQFF,TGTGCCAGCAGCTTCCCCGGGACAGGGGGATATGAGCAGTTCTTC
TRBD2,TRBV11-2,TRBJ2-2,few,CASSSRGTSGGLTGELFF,TGTGCCAGCAGCTCCCGAGGGACTAGCGGGGGACTGACCGGGGAGCTGTTTTTT
NA,TRBV20-1,TRBJ2-7,NA,CSARVPSSYEQYF,TGCAGTGCTAGGGTTCCCAGCTCCTACGAGCAGTACTTC
TRBD1,TRBV4-2,TRBJ1-2,NA,CASSRGQGMGGYTF,TGTGCCAGCAGCCGCGGACAGGGTATGGGTGGCTACACCTTC
TRBD2,TRBV20-1,TRBJ2-7,many,CSARPELASLNYEQYF,TGCAGTGCTAGACCGGAACTAGCGTCCCTTAACTACGAGCAGTACTTC
TRBD2,TRBV4-2,TRBJ2-3,many,CASSQEKREGADTQYF,TGTGCCAGCAGCCAAGAGAAGCGGGAGGGTGCAGATACGCAGTATTTT
TRBD2,TRBV7-8,TRBJ2-1,few,CASSLDLAGSYNEQFF,TGTGCCAGCAGCTTAGACCTAGCGGGAAGCTACAATGAGCAGTTCTTC
TRBD2,TRBV7-9,TRBJ2-1,many,CASSLQREAPYNEQFF,TGTGCCAGCAGTCTACAACGGGAGGCCCCTTACAATGAGCAGTTCTTC
TRBD1,TRBV3-1,TRBJ1-4,NA,CASSQYKTGEGEKLFF,TGTGCCAGCAGCCAGTATAAGACAGGGGAGGGTGAAAAACTGTTTTTT